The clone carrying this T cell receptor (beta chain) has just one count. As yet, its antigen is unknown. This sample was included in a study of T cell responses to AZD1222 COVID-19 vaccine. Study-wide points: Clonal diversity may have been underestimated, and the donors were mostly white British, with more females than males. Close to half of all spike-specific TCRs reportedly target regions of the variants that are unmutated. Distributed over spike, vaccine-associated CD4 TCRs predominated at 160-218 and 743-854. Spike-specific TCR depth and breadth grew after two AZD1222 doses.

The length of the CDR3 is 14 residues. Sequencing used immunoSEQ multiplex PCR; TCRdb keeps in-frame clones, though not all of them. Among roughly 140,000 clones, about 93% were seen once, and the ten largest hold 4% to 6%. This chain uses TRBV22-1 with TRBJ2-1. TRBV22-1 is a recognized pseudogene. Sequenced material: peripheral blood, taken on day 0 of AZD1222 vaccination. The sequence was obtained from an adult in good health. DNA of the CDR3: TGTCCTGGGAGCGCACGGGTGGGGGACAATGAGCAGTTCTTC. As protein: CPGSARVGDNEQFF.